The 21 T cell receptor beta chains below come from one sample, sequenced in a study of cytomegalovirus exposure and HLA in healthy donors. The study ran its PCR with 60 Vbeta and 13 Jbeta primers. The protocol was immunoSEQ multiplex PCR, while the TCRdb copy is restricted to in-frame clones and leaves out a portion. The table has about 120,000 clones, around 85% seen once. Source material: PBMCs. The source of these receptors is a man aged 35 to 55 in good health and CMV-seronegative.

The chain recombines TRBV10-3 with TRBJ2-5; D possibly corresponds to TRBD1 (6 bases). Germline V CDR1 and CDR2: ENHRY, SYGVKD. V lost 6 bases, J lost 0 bases, and 8 bases lay in between. There are 13 residues in the CDR3. The chain's CDR3 is CAIRDSNQETQYF. CDR3 bases: TGTGCCATCAGGGACAGTAACCAAGAGACCCAGTACTTC.

The chain combines TRBV30 with TRBJ1-6, with 8 positions matching TRBD1. The CDR3 is 17 amino acids. Trimming took 2 bases from V and 7 from J; bases not matched to a gene: 13. Looked up from germline, CDR1 is GTSNPN and CDR2 is SVGIG (reference sequence). Here the CDR3 DNA reads TGTGCCTGGAGTAACCGACCGGGACAGGCATCCAATTCACCCCTCCACTTT. Translated: CAWSNRPGQASNSPLHF.

This chain uses TRBV2 with TRBJ2-1; 9 bases fit TRBD1. The CDR3 has 16 residues. CDR1 and CDR2 (germline): SNHLY, FYNNEI. V lost 6 bases, J lost 5 bases, and 11 bases stayed unmatched. DNA of the CDR3: TGTGCCAGCAGACCACAACCGGGACAGGGCGACAATGAGCAGTTCTTC. Translating gives CASRPQPGQGDNEQFF.

This chain links TRBV6-1 with TRBJ1-1; 8 bases map to TRBD1. Germline CDR1 and CDR2: MNHNS and SASEGT. CDR3 length equals 14 residues. The V segment lost 3 bases and the J segment 8 bases; nucleotides outside the gene matches: 8. This CDR3 is CASSDPIRGREAFF. The CDR3 DNA sequence: TGTGCCAGCAGTGACCCGATCAGGGGGCGGGAAGCTTTCTTT.

The rearrangement links TRBV30 to TRBJ2-1; the match to TRBD2 covers 8 bases. The V gene end was trimmed by 6 bases and the J gene end by 4 bases; junction bases not matched to a gene: 8. This CDR3 spans 14 amino acids. CDR1 and CDR2 from the germline V gene are GTSNPN and SVGIG (reference sequence). CDR3: CACSGQRGYNEQFF. CDR3 in DNA: TGTGCCTGCTCAGGGCAGCGGGGGTACAATGAGCAGTTCTTC.

This chain connects TRBV18 to TRBJ1-1, with D possibly matching TRBD1 (6 bases). V gave up 1 base and J gave up 2 bases, with 11 bases separating them. The CDR3 spans 15 residues. Germline V gene sequence: CDR1 KGHSH, CDR2 LQKENI. The CDR3 sequence is CASSPLQTGNTEAFF. CDR3 nucleotide sequence: TGTGCCAGCTCACCACTTCAGACAGGTAACACTGAAGCTTTCTTT.

The V and J genes are TRBV2 and TRBJ1-6; tentative D call: TRBD1 (6 bases). Germline V gene data show CDR1 as SNHLY and CDR2 as FYNNEI. The CDR3 has 15 amino acids. Between the trimmed V and J ends, which lost 2 bases and 7 bases, there was a span of 12 bases. The DNA of the CDR3 is TGTGCCAGCAGTGAAAAAGACAGGTCGAATTCACCCCTCCACTTT. It encodes CASSEKDRSNSPLHF. Combining the CDR3 with reference TRBV2 and TRBJ1-6 gives the whole variable domain EPEVTQTPSHQVTQMGQEVILRCVPISNHLYFYWYRQILGQKVEFLVSFYNNEISEKSEIFDDQFSVERPDGSNFTLKIRSTKLEDSAMYFCASSEKDRSNSPLHFGNGTRLTVT.

The rearrangement uses TRBV5-4 and TRBJ1-1, with D maybe TRBD1 (5 bases). The CDR3 length is 15 residues. CDR1 and CDR2 from the germline V gene are SGHNT and YYREEE (reference sequence). V lost 0 bases and J lost 1, with 10 bases in between. CDR3 in DNA: TGTGCCAGCAGCTTGGGGGTTGACAGGAACACTGAAGCTTTCTTT. Translation gives CASSLGVDRNTEAFF.

This sequence joins TRBV19 and TRBJ2-7, with a weak D call TRBD1 (6 bases). CDR3 length: 14 residues. Per the germline V gene, CDR1 is LNHDA and CDR2 is SQIVND (reference sequence). V was pared by 1 base and J by 3 bases, with 10 bases between. The DNA for the CDR3 is TGTGCCAGTAGTATAGTGGGGGCCAACTACGAGCAGTACTTC. Its translation is CASSIVGANYEQYF.

V usage is TRBV6-5 and J usage is TRBJ2-5; the match to TRBD1 covers 7 bases. V shed 3 bases and J 5 bases; nucleotides not matched to a gene: 12. The CDR3 consists of 16 residues. CDR1 MNHEY and CDR2 SVGAGI come from the germline V gene. As DNA, the CDR3 is TGTGCCAGCAGTTATCTCGCCAGGGGGTGGGGGGAGACCCAGTACTTC. This gives the protein CASSYLARGWGETQYF.

The chain links TRBV14 to TRBJ1-4, with D hard to call. Germline loops: CDR1 SGHDN, CDR2 FVKESK. The CDR3 runs to 12 residues. V lost 2 bases and J lost 5, with 3 bases in between. In DNA form, the CDR3 reads TGTGCCAGCAGCCAATCGAATGAAAAACTGTTTTTT. Residues: CASSQSNEKLFF.

This chain uses TRBV19 with TRBJ1-5; D ambiguous. V was clipped by 11 bases and J by 3 bases, with 20 bases between them. The CDR3 is 15 residues long. Germline V CDR1 and CDR2: LNHDA, SQIVND (reference sequence). Written as DNA, the CDR3 is TGTGCCTCCTTGGAGGGTGTCAGCTACAATCAGCCCCAGCATTTT. This encodes CASLEGVSYNQPQHF.

The CDR3 here is CASSLGQGPGAFF. CDR3 bases: TGTGCCAGCAGCTTGGGACAGGGTCCAGGAGCTTTCTTT. The J gene is TRBJ1-1, the V gene TRBV7-2; 9 bases match TRBD1. The length of the CDR3 is 13 residues. Germline CDR1 reads SGHTA; CDR2 reads FQGNSA. The J segment lost 10 bases and the V segment lost 3 bases, leaving 6 bases of the junction unmatched.

The CDR3 loop is CASRDTANTGELFF. CDR3 DNA sequence: TGTGCCAGCCGGGACACCGCGAACACCGGGGAGCTGTTTTTT. This chain joins TRBV2 and TRBJ2-2; maybe TRBD1 (6 bases). This CDR3 comprises 14 residues. Germline loops: CDR1 SNHLY, CDR2 FYNNEI. V dropped 8 bases and J dropped 0 bases, with 10 bases sitting between them.

Here the CDR3 DNA reads TGTGCCAGCAGTGAAGGACAGGGAATTTCCTACGAGCAGTACTTC. Translating gives CASSEGQGISYEQYF. This rearrangement joins TRBV25-1 to TRBJ2-7; 8 bases are shared with TRBD1. Per germline, CDR1 MGHDK and CDR2 SYGVNS. The CDR3 spans 15 residues. Trimming took 2 bases from V and 1 from J; bases not matched to a gene: 4.

This clone was observed once. V is TRBV5-6 and J is TRBJ2-3; D might be TRBD1 (5 bases). Germline V gene sequence: CDR1 SGHDT, CDR2 YYEEEE. The CDR3 consists of 14 residues. V shed 3 bases and J shed 4 bases, with 12 bases lying between them. As DNA, the CDR3 is TGTGCCAGCAGCTCAGGCAGGGTGGCAGATACGCAGTATTTT. This gives the protein CASSSGRVADTQYF.

V usage is TRBV9 and J usage is TRBJ2-7; 7 bases are a match to TRBD1. Germline trimming cut 0 bases from V and 3 bases from J; bases unmatched to any gene: 3. The CDR3 is 14 amino acids. CDR1 is SGDLS and CDR2 is YYNGEE in the germline V gene. CDR3 residues: CASSVATGYYEQYF. CDR3 DNA: TGTGCCAGCAGCGTAGCGACAGGGTACTACGAGCAGTACTTC.

J is TRBJ2-3 and V is TRBV7-2; TRBD2 is a possible D gene (5 bases). The V gene's germline CDR1 is SGHTA and CDR2 FQGNSA. The CDR3 spans 16 residues. The V end was cut by 7 bases, the J end by 6 bases, with 23 bases between. CDR3 protein: CASTLLTGSGFDTQYF. The CDR3 DNA reads as TGTGCCAGCACTCTCCTAACGGGCTCGGGATTTGATACGCAGTATTTT. Full variable domain (outside the CDR3, taken from reference TRBV7-2 and TRBJ2-3): GAGVSQSPSNKVTEKGKDVELRCDPISGHTALYWYRQSLGQGLEFLIYFQGNSAPDKSGLPSDRFSAERTGGSVSTLTIQRTQQEDSAVYLCASTLLTGSGFDTQYFGPGTRLTVL.

This rearrangement joins TRBV7-2 to TRBJ1-2; TRBD1 agrees at 9 bases. This CDR3 is 12 amino acids long. The germline V gene encodes CDR1 SGHTA and CDR2 FQGNSA. V was pared by 5 bases and J by 10 bases, with 5 bases of the junction left unmatched. CDR3 DNA: TGTGCCAGCAGCACCGGGACAGGGCTCTACACCTTC. As protein: CASSTGTGLYTF.

The chain combines TRBV7-2 with TRBJ1-2, with a weak D call TRBD1 (6 bases). Germline CDR1 reads SGHTA; CDR2 reads FQGNSA. Trimming took 1 base from V and 9 from J, leaving 18 bases between them. The CDR3 sequence is 15 residues long. Written as DNA, the CDR3 is TGTGCCAGCAGCTTAGGGTTCCAGGGGACGCCCCGCTACACCTTC. This sequence encodes CASSLGFQGTPRYTF.

The chain joins TRBV7-8 to TRBJ1-2, with TRBD1 matching 7 bases. The J segment lost 6 bases and the V segment lost 5 bases, leaving 12 bases of the junction unmatched. Germline loops: CDR1 SGHVS, CDR2 FQNEAQ. CDR3 length equals 15 residues. CDR3 protein: CASSAEVTGIHGYTF. The CDR3 DNA sequence: TGTGCCAGCAGCGCAGAAGTGACAGGGATCCATGGCTACACCTTC.